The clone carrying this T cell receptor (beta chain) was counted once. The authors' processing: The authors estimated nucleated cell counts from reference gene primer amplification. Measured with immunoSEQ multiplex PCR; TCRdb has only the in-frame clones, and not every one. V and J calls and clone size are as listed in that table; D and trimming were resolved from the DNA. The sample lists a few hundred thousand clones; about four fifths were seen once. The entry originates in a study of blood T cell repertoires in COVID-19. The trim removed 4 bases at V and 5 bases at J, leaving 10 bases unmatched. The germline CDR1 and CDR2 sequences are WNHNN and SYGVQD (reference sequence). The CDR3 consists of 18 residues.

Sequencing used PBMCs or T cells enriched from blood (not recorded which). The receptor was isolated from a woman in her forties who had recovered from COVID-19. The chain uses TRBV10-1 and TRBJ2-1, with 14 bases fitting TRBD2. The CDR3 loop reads CASSGPAGTSGRDNEQFF. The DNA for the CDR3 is TGCGCCAGCAGTGGGCCCGCTGGGACTAGCGGGAGAGACAATGAGCAGTTCTTC.